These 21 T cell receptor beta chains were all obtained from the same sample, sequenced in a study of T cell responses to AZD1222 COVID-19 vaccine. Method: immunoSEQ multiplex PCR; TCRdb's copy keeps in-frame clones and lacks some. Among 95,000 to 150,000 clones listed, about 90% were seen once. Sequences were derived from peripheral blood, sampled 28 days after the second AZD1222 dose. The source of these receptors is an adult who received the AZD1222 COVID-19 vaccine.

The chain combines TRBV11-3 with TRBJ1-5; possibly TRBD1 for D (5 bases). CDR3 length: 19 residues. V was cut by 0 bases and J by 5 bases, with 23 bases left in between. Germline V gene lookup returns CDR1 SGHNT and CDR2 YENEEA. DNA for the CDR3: TGTGCCAGCAGCTTAGATATAGCGACTCCAGGGCCGCGGGATCAGCCCCAGCATTTT. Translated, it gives CASSLDIATPGPRDQPQHF.

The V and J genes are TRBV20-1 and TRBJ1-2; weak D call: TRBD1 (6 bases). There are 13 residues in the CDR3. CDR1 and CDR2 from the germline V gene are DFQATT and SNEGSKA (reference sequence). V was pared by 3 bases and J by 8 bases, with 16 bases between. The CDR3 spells CSASEAGDYGYTF. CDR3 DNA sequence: TGCAGTGCTAGTGAAGCAGGGGATTACGGCTACACCTTC.

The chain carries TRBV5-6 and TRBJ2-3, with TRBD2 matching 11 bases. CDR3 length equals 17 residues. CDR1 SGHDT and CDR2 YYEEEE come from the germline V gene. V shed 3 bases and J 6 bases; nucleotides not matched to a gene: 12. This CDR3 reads CASSSETSGSRGDTQYF. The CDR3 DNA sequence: TGTGCCAGCAGCTCCGAAACTAGCGGGAGTAGGGGGGATACGCAGTATTTT.

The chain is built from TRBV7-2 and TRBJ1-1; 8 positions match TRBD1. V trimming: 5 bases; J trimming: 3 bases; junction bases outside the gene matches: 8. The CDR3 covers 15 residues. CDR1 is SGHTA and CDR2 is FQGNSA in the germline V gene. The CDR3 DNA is TGTGCCAGCAGCCTCCTTACGACAGGGGACACTGAAGCTTTCTTT. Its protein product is CASSLLTTGDTEAFF. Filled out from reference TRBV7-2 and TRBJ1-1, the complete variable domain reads GAGVSQSPSNKVTEKGKDVELRCDPISGHTALYWYRQSLGQGLEFLIYFQGNSAPDKSGLPSDRFSAERTGGSVSTLTIQRTQQEDSAVYLCASSLLTTGDTEAFFGQGTRLTVV.

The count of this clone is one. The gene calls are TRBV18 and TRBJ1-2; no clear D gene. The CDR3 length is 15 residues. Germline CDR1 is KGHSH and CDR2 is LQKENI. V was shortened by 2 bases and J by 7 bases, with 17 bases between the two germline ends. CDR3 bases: TGTGCCAGCTCACCAAATTCGGATCCCCGGGCTGGCTACACCTTC. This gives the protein CASSPNSDPRAGYTF.

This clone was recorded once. In nucleotides, the CDR3 is TGCAGCGTTGACCGTGACAGTGAGATAACTGAAGCTTTCTTT. Amino acids: CSVDRDSEITEAFF. V gene TRBV29-1 combines with J gene TRBJ1-1; a possible D gene is TRBD1 (5 bases). V lost 3 bases, J lost 5 bases, and 16 bases lay in between. Germline assignment: CDR1 SQVTM and CDR2 ANQGSEA. The CDR3 has 14 residues.

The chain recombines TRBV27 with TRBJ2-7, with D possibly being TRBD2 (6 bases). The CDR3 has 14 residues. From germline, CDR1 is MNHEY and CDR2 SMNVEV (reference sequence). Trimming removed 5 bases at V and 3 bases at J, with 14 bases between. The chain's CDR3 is CASSPRSGGYEQYF. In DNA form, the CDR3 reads TGTGCCAGCAGTCCCCGGTCCGGGGGCTACGAGCAGTACTTC.

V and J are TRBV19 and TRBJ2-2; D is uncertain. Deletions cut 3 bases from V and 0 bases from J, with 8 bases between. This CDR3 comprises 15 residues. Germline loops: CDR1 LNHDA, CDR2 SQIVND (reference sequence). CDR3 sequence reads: CASSIVTANTGELFF. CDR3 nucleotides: TGTGCCAGTAGTATCGTAACTGCGAACACCGGGGAGCTGTTTTTT.

This CDR3 is CASRVVLSGANSPLHF. CDR3 bases: TGTGCCAGCAGGGTGGTACTTTCAGGGGCTAATTCACCCCTCCACTTT. The rearrangement uses TRBV7-9 and TRBJ1-6, with TRBD1 as a possible D gene (6 bases). In germline, CDR1 is SEHNR, CDR2 FQNEAQ (reference sequence). The CDR3 runs 16 residues. V lost 6 bases and J 6 bases, leaving 18 bases between the germline ends.

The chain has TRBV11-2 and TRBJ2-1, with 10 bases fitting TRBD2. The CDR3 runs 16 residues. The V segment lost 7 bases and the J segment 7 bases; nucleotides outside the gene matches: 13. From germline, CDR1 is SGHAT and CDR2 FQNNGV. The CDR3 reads CASTPLAGVAWNEQFF. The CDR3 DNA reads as TGTGCCAGCACCCCCCTAGCGGGAGTTGCCTGGAATGAGCAGTTCTTC.

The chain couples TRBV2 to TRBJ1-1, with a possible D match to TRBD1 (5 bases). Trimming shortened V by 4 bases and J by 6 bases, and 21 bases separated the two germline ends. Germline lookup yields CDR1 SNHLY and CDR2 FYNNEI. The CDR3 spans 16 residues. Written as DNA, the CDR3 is TGTGCCAGCAGTGGTGCTGCTGGGGGGGTAGGTTCTGAAGCTTTCTTT. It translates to CASSGAAGGVGSEAFF.

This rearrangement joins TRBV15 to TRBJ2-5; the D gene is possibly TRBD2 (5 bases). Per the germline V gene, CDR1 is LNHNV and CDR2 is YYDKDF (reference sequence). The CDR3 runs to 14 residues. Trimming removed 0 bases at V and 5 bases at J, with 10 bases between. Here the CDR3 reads CATSRDQGGETQYF. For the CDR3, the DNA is TGTGCCACCAGCAGAGATCAAGGCGGGGAGACCCAGTACTTC.

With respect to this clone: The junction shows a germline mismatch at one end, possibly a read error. The CDR3 protein is CASSQTIEETQYF. The CDR3 DNA reads as TGTGCTAGCAGCCAGACCATCGAGGAGACCCAGTACTTC. J is TRBJ2-5 and V is TRBV7-7; unclear D gene. The CDR3 length is 13 residues. Germline CDR1 reads SSHAT; CDR2 reads FNYEAQ (reference sequence).

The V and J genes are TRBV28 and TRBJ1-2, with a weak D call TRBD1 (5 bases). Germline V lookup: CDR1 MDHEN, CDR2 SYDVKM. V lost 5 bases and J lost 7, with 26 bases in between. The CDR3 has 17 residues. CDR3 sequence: CASSPNGADGGSGGYTF. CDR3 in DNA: TGTGCCAGCAGTCCTAACGGGGCCGACGGGGGGTCGGGTGGCTACACCTTC.

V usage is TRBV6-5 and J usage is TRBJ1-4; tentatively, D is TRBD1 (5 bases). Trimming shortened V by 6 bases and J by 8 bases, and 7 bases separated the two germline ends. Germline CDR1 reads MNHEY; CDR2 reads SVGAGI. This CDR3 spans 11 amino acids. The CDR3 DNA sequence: TGTGCCAGCAGAAACAGGGAAAAACTGTTTTTT. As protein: CASRNREKLFF.

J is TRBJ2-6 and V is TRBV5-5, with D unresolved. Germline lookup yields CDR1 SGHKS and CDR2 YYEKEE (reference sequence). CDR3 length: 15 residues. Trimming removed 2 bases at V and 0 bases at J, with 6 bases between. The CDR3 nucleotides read TGTGCCAGCAGCTTTTTGGGCTCTGGGGCCAACGTCCTGACTTTC. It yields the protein CASSFLGSGANVLTF.

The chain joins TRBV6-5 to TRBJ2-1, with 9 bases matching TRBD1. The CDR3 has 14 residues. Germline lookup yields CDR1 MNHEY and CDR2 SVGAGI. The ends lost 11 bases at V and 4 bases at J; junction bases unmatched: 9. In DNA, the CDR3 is TGTGCCGGTCTCGGACAGGGGCCTTACAATGAGCAGTTCTTC. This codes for CAGLGQGPYNEQFF.

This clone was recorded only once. The DNA of the CDR3 is TGCGCCAGCAGCTTGGAATATCCGGGGGCTAGTGGCTACACCTTC. This encodes CASSLEYPGASGYTF. The V call is TRBV5-1, the J call TRBJ1-2; D is possibly TRBD1 (6 bases). V was clipped by 0 bases and J by 7 bases, with 16 bases between them. The CDR3 is 15 amino acids. CDR1 is SGHRS and CDR2 is YFSETQ in the germline V gene.

The CDR3 sequence is CASSPDRDGAQPQHF. The CDR3 bases are TGTGCCAGCAGCCCGGACAGAGATGGGGCACAGCCCCAGCATTTT. V usage is TRBV7-2 and J usage is TRBJ1-5, with D maybe TRBD1 (6 bases). The CDR3 consists of 15 residues. V was shortened by 5 bases and J by 7 bases, with 18 bases between the two germline ends. The germline V gene has CDR1 SGHTA and CDR2 FQGNSA.

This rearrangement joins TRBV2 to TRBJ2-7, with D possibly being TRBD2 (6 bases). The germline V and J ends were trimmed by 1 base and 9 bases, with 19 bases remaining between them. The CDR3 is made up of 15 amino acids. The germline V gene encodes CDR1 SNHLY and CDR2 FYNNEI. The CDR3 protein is CASSEDREALSVQYF. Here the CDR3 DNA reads TGTGCCAGCAGTGAAGATAGGGAGGCCCTTTCGGTGCAGTACTTC. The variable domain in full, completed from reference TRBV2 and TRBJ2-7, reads EPEVTQTPSHQVTQMGQEVILRCVPISNHLYFYWYRQILGQKVEFLVSFYNNEISEKSEIFDDQFSVERPDGSNFTLKIRSTKLEDSAMYFCASSEDREALSVQYFGPGTRLTVT.

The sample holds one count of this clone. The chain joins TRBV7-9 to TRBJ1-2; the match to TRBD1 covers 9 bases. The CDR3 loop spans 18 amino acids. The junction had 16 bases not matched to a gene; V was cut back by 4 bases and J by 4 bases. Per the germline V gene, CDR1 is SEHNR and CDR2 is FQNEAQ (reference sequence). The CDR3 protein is CASSSSLGQGRFTYGYTF. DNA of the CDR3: TGTGCCAGCAGCTCGAGTCTGGGACAGGGTCGCTTCACCTATGGCTACACCTTC.